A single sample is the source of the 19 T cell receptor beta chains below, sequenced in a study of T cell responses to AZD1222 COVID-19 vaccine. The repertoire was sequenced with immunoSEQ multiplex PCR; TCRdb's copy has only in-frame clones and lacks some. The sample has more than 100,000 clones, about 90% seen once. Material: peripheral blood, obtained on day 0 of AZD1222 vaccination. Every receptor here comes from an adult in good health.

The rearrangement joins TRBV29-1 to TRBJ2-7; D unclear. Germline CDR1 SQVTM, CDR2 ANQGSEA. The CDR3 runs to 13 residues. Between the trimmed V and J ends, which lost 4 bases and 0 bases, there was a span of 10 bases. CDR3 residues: CSVAVRTSYEQYF. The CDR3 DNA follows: TGCAGCGTTGCAGTACGGACCTCCTACGAGCAGTACTTC.

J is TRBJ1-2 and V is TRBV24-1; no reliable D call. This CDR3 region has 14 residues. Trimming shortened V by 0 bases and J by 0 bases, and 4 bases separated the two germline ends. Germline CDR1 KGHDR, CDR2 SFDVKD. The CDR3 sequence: CATSDLITNYGYTF. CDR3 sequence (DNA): TGTGCCACCAGTGATTTGATCACTAACTATGGCTACACCTTC.

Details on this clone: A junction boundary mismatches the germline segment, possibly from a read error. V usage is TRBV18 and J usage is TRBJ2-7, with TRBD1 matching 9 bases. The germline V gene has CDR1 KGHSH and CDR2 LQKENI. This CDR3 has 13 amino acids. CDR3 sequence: CASSPRDRDDLFF. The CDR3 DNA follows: TGTGCCAGCTCACCCCGGGACAGGGACGATTTGTTCTTC.

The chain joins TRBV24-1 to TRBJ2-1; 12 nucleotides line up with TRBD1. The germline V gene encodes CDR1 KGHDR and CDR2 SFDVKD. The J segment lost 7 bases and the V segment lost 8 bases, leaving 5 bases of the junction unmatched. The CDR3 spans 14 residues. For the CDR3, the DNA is TGTGCCACCAATCCGGGACAGGGGGCAAATGAGCAGTTCTTC. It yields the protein CATNPGQGANEQFF.

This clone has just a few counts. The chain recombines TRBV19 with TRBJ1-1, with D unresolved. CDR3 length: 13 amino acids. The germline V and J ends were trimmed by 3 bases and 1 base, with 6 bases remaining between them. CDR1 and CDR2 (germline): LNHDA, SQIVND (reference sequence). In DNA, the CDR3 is TGTGCCAGTAGTATTACAAAGAACACTGAAGCTTTCTTT. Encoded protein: CASSITKNTEAFF. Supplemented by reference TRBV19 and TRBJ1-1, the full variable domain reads DGGITQSPKYLFRKEGQNVTLSCEQNLNHDAMYWYRQDPGQGLRLIYYSQIVNDFQKGDIAEGYSVSREKKESFPLTVTSAQKNPTAFYLCASSITKNTEAFFGQGTRLTVV.

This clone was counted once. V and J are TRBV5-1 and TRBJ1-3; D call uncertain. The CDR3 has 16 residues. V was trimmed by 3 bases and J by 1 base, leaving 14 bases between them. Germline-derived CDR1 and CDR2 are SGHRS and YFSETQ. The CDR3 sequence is CASSSNPGGSGNTIYF. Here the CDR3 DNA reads TGCGCCAGCAGCTCCAACCCGGGTGGGTCTGGAAACACCATATATTTT.

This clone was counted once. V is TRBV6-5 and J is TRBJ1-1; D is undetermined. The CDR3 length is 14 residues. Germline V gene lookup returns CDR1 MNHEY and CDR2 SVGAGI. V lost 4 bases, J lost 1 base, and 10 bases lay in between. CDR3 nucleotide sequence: TGTGCCAGCAGTTTTCCTCCCCGGAACACTGAAGCTTTCTTT. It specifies CASSFPPRNTEAFF.

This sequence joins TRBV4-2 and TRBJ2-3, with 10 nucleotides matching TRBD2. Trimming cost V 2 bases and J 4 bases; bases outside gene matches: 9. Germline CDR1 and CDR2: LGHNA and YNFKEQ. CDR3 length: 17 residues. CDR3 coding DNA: TGTGCCAGCAGCCAAAGACTCGAGAGCGGGGGGGCAGATACGCAGTATTTT. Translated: CASSQRLESGGADTQYF.

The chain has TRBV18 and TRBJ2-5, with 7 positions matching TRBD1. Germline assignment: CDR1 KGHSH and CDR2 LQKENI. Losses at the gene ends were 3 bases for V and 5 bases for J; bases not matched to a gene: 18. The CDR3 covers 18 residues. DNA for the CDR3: TGTGCCAGCTCACCGGCCCCCCCGGCCCCAGGGGGAGAGGAGACCCAGTACTTC. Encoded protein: CASSPAPPAPGGEETQYF. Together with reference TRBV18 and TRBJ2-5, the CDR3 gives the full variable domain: NAGVMQNPRHLVRRRGQEARLRCSPMKGHSHVYWYRQLPEEGLKFMVYLQKENIIDESGMPKERFSAEFPKEGPSILRIQQVVRGDSAAYFCASSPAPPAPGGEETQYFGPGTRLLVL.

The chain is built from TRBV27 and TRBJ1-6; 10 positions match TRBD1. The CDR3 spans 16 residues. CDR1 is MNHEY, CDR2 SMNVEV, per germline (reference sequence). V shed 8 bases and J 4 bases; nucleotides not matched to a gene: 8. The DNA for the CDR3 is TGTGCCAGCCGCGACGGACAGGGGGGATATAATTCACCCCTCCACTTT. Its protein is CASRDGQGGYNSPLHF.

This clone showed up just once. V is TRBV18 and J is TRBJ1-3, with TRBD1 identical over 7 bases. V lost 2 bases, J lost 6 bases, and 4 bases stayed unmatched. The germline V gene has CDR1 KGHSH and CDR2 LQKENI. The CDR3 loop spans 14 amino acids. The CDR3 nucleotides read TGTGCCAGCTCACCAAAAGGGGGCCTAAACACCATATATTTT. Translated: CASSPKGGLNTIYF. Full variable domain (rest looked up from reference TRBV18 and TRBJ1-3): NAGVMQNPRHLVRRRGQEARLRCSPMKGHSHVYWYRQLPEEGLKFMVYLQKENIIDESGMPKERFSAEFPKEGPSILRIQQVVRGDSAAYFCASSPKGGLNTIYFGEGSWLTVV.

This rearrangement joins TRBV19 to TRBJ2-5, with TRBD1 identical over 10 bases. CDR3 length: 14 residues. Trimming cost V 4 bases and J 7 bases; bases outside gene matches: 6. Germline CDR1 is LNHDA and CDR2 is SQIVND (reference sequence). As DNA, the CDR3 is TGTGCCAGTAGTACCGACAGGGGGCTGGGGACCCAGTACTTC. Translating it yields CASSTDRGLGTQYF.

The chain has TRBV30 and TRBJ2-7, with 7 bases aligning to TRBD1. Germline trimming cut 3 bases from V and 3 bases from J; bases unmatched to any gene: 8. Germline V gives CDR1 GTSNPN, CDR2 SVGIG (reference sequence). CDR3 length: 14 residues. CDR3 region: CAWSQGDSRYEQYF. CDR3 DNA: TGTGCCTGGAGCCAAGGGGACAGCCGCTACGAGCAGTACTTC.

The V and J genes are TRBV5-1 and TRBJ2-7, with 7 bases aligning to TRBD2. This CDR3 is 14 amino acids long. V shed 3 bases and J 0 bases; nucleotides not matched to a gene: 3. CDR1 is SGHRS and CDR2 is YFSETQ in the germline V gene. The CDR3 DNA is TGCGCCAGCAGCTGGGGGAGGGGCTCCTACGAGCAGTACTTC. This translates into CASSWGRGSYEQYF. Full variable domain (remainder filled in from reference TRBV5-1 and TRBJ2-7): KAGVTQTPRYLIKTRGQQVTLSCSPISGHRSVSWYQQTPGQGLQFLFEYFSETQRNKGNFPGRFSGRQFSNSRSEMNVSTLELGDSALYLCASSWGRGSYEQYFGPGTRLTVT.

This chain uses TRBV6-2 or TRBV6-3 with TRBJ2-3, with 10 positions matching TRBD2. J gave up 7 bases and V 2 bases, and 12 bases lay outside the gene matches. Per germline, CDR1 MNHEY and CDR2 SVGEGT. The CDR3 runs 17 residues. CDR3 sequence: CASSYPAASGSRYTQYF. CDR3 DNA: TGTGCCAGCAGTTACCCTGCGGCTAGCGGGAGTCGATATACGCAGTATTTT.

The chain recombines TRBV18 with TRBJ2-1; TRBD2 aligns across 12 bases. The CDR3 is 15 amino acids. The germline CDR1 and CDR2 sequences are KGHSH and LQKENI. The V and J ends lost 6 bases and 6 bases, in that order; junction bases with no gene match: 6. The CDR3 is CASSLRTSGTNEQFF. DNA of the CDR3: TGTGCCAGCTCGCTACGGACTAGCGGGACCAATGAGCAGTTCTTC.

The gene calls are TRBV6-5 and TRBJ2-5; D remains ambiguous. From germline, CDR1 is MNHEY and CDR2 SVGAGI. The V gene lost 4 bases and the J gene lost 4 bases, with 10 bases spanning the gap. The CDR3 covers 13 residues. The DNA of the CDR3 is TGTGCCAGCAGTTCAGTCCCCAGAGAGACCCAGTACTTC. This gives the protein CASSSVPRETQYF.

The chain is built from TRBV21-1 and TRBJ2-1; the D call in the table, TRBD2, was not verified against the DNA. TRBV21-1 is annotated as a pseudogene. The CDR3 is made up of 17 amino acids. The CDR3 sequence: CASITRDSLSSYNEQFF. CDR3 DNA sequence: TGTGCCAGCATCACCCGGGACTCACTAAGCTCCTACAATGAGCAGTTCTTC.

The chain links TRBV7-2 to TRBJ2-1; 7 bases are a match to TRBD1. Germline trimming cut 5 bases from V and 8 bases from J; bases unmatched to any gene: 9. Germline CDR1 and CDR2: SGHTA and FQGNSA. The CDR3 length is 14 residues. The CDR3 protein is CASSVRQGLHEQFF. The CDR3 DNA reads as TGTGCCAGCAGCGTACGACAGGGTCTCCATGAGCAGTTCTTC.